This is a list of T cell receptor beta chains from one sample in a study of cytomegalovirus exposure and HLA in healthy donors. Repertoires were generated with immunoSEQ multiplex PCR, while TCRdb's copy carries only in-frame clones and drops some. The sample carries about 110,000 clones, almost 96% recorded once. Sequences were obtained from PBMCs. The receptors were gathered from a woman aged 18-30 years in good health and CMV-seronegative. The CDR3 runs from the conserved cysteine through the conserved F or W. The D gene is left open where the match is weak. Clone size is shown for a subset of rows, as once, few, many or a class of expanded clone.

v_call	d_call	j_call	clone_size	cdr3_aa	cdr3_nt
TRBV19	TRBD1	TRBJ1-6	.	CASRTGTGWNSPLHF	TGTGCCAGTAGGACCGGGACAGGCTGGAATTCACCCCTCCACTTT
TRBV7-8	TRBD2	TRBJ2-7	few	CASSTPGLAGSSTREQYF	TGTGCCAGCAGCACCCCGGGACTAGCGGGGTCCAGCACGCGAGAGCAGTACTTC
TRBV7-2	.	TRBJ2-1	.	CASSLVHDNEQFF	TGTGCCAGCAGCTTAGTACACGACAATGAGCAGTTCTTC
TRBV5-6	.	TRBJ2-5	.	CASSFQSLQTTKSGTQYF	TGTGCCAGCAGCTTTCAGTCTCTCCAAACGACAAAGAGCGGGACCCAGTACTTC
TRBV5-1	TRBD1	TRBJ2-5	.	CASSLGQGAGETQYF	TGCGCCAGCAGCCTGGGGCAGGGGGCTGGGGAGACCCAGTACTTC
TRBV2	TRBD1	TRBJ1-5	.	CASSEHKGGTGNQPQHF	TGTGCCAGCAGTGAACATAAAGGCGGGACAGGGAATCAGCCCCAGCATTTT
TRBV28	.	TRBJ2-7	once	CATLAGHHEPYEQYF	TGTGCCACCTTAGCCGGACACCACGAACCCTACGAGCAGTACTTC
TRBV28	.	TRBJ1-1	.	CASSLPRNTEAFF	TGTGCCAGCAGTTTACCCAGGAACACTGAAGCTTTCTTT
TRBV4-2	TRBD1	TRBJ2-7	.	CASSQSGTGGSEQYF	TGTGCCAGCAGCCAATCCGGGACAGGGGGCTCCGAGCAGTACTTC
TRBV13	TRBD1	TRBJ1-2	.	CASSLGTGYSGYTF	TGTGCCAGCAGCTTAGGGACAGGGTATAGCGGCTACACCTTC